This TCR beta chain was profiled in a study of chemoradiotherapy in HPV16-positive cancers. General study points: Non-HPV-specific T cells did not expand in tumors during treatment, whereas candidate HPV-specific clones and E7-related motifs did.

CDR3 length: 15 residues. With regard to this clone: Its specificity is not known.

TCRdb keeps only in-frame clones here, not all; method: immunoSEQ multiplex PCR. The sample contains under 8,000 clones, 70% to 80% of which appear only once. Over chemoradiotherapy, repertoires were sampled more than once. This TCR was sampled from a human donor with HPV-associated anogenital cancer. The sequencing here drew on tumor tissue, taken from a patient who underwent chemoradiotherapy. The chain recombines TRBV12-2 with TRBJ2-7; TRBD1 is the table's D call and was not checked against the DNA. TRBV12-2 is a documented pseudogene. CDR3 sequence reads: CASRFTRQSSYEQYF. DNA for the CDR3: TGTGCAAGTCGCTTCACTCGACAGTCCTCCTACGAGCAGTACTTC.